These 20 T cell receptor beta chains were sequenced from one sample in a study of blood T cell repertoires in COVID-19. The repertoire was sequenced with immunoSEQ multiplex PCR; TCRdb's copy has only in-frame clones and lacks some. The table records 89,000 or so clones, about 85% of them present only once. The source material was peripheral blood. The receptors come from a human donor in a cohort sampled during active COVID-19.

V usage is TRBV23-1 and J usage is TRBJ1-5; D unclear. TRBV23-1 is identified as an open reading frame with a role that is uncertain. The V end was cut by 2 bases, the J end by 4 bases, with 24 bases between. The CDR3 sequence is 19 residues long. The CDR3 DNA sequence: TGCGCCAGCAGTCAAGTTTTTCCGGGGTTTGGGTGCCGGAATCAGCCCCAGCATTTT. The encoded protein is CASSQVFPGFGCRNQPQHF.

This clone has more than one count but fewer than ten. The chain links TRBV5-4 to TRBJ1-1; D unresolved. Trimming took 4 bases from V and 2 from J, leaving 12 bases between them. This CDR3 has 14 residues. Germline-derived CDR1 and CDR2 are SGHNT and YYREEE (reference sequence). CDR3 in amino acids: CASSQKTENTEAFF. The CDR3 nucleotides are TGTGCCAGCAGCCAAAAAACAGAAAACACTGAAGCTTTCTTT. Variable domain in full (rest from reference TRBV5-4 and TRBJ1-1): ETGVTQSPTHLIKTRGQQVTLRCSSQSGHNTVSWYQQALGQGPQFIFQYYREEENGRGNFPPRFSGLQFPNYSSELNVNALELDDSALYLCASSQKTENTEAFFGQGTRLTVV.

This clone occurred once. As DNA, the CDR3 is TGTGCCAGCAGCGCACATTCCAAGAGACAGGTTTTAGATGGCTACACCTTC. It encodes CASSAHSKRQVLDGYTF. The rearrangement joins TRBV9 to TRBJ1-2, with D possibly matching TRBD1 (6 bases). CDR3 length equals 17 residues. Trimming stripped 3 bases from V and 6 bases from J, with 24 bases between. CDR1 and CDR2 (germline): SGDLS, YYNGEE.

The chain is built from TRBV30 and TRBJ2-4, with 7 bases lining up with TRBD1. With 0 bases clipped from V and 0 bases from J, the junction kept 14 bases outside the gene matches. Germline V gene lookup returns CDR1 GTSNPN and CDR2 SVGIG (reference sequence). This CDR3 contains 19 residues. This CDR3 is CAWSVRGMYRGLAKNIQYF. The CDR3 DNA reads TGTGCCTGGAGTGTACGAGGGATGTACAGGGGTCTAGCCAAAAACATTCAGTACTTC.

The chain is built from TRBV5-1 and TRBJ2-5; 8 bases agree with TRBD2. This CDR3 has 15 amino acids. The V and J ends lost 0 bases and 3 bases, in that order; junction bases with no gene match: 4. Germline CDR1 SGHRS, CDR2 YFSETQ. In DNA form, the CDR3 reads TGCGCCAGCAGCTTGGTACCCGGGAGGGAAGAGACCCAGTACTTC. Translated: CASSLVPGREETQYF.

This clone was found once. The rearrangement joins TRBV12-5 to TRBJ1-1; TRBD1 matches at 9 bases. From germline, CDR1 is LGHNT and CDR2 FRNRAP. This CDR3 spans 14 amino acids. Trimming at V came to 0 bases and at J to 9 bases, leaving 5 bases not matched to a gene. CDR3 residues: CASGLVIGTGKAFF. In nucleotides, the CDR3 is TGTGCTAGTGGTTTGGTAATAGGGACAGGGAAAGCTTTCTTT.

The CDR3 spells CASSRPGRRGYEGYTF. CDR3 bases: TGTGCCAGCAGCCGCCCCGGTAGGCGAGGCTATGAGGGCTACACCTTC. This chain connects TRBV3-1 (or the pseudogene TRBV3-2) to TRBJ1-2; D gene unclear. The CDR3 loop spans 16 amino acids. Deletions cut 4 bases from V and 8 bases from J, with 23 bases between. Germline V CDR1 and CDR2: LGHDT, YNNKEL (reference sequence).

The CDR3 spells CASSYGGSRTYNEQFF. The CDR3 DNA is TGTGCCAGCAGTTACGGCGGGAGTAGGACCTACAATGAGCAGTTCTTC. This chain uses TRBV6-6 with TRBJ2-1; 7 bases align to TRBD2. Germline trimming cut 2 bases from V and 2 bases from J; bases unmatched to any gene: 6. The CDR3 contains 16 residues. From germline, CDR1 is MNHNY and CDR2 SVGAGI (reference sequence).

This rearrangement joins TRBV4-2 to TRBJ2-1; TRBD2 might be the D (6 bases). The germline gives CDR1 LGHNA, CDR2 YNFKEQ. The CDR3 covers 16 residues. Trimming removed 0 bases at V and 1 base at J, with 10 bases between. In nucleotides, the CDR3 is TGTGCCAGCAGCCAAGATCTTGCGGGATCCTACAATGAGCAGTTCTTC. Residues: CASSQDLAGSYNEQFF.

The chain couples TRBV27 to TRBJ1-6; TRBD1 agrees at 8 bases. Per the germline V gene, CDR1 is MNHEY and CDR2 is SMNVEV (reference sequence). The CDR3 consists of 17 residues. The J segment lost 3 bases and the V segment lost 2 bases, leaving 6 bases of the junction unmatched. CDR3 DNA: TGTGCCAGCAGTTTAAGGCAGGGGGCCGTCTATAATTCACCCCTCCACTTT. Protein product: CASSLRQGAVYNSPLHF.

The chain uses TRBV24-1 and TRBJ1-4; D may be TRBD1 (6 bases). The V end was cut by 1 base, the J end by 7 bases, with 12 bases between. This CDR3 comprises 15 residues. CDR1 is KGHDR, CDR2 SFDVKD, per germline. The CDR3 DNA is TGTGCCACCAGTGATTTTGGGACATCAGGTGAAAAACTGTTTTTT. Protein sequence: CATSDFGTSGEKLFF.

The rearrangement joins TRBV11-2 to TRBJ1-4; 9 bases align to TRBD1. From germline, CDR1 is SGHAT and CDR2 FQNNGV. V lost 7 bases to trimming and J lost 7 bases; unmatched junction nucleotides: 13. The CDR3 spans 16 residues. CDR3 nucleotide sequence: TGTGCCAGCACCGAGTCACAGGGGGCCGGGAGTGAAAAACTGTTTTTT. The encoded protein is CASTESQGAGSEKLFF. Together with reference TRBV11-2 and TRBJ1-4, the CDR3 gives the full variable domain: EAGVAQSPRYKIIEKRQSVAFWCNPISGHATLYWYQQILGQGPKLLIQFQNNGVVDDSQLPKDRFSAERLKGVDSTLKIQPAKLEDSAVYLCASTESQGAGSEKLFFGSGTQLSVL.

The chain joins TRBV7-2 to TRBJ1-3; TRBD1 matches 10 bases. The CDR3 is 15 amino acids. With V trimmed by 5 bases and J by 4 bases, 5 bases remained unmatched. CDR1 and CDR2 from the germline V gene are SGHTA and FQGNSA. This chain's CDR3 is CASSAGTGVGNTIYF. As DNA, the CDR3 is TGTGCCAGCAGCGCCGGGACAGGGGTCGGAAACACCATATATTTT. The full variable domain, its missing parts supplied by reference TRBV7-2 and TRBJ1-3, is GAGVSQSPSNKVTEKGKDVELRCDPISGHTALYWYRQSLGQGLEFLIYFQGNSAPDKSGLPSDRFSAERTGGSVSTLTIQRTQQEDSAVYLCASSAGTGVGNTIYFGEGSWLTVV.

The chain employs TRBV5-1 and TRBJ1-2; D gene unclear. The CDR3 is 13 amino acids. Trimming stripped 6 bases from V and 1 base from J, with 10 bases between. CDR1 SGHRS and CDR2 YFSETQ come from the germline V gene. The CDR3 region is CASKEFVNYGYTF. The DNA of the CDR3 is TGCGCCAGCAAGGAGTTTGTTAACTATGGCTACACCTTC.

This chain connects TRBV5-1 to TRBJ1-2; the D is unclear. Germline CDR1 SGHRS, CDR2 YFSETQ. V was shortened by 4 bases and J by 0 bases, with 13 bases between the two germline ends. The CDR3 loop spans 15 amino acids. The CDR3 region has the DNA TGCGCCAGCAGCCCGCGATTAGAATCTAACTATGGCTACACCTTC. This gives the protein CASSPRLESNYGYTF.

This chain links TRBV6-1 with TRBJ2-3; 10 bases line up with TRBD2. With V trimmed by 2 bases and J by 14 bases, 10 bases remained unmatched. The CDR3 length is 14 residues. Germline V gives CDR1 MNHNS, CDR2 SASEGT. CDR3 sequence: CASSEIAGGAELYF. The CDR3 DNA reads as TGTGCCAGCAGTGAAATAGCGGGAGGAGCCGAGCTGTATTTT.

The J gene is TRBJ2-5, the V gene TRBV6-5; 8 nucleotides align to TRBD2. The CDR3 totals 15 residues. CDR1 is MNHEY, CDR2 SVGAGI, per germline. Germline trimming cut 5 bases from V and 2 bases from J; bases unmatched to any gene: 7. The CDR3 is CASSPPGRGQETQYF. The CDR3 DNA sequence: TGTGCCAGCAGTCCTCCCGGGAGGGGACAAGAGACCCAGTACTTC.

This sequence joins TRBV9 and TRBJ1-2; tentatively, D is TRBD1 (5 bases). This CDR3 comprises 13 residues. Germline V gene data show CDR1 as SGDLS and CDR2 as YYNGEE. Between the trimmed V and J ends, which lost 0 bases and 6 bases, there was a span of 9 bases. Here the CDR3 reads CASSVESGNGYTF. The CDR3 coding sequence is TGTGCCAGCAGCGTAGAGTCAGGGAATGGCTACACCTTC.

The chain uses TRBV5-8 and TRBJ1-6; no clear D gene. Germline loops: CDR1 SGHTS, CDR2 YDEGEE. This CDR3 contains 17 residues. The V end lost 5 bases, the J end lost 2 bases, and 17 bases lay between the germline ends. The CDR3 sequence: CASSEAYGATYNSPLHF. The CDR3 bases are TGTGCCAGCAGTGAGGCCTATGGAGCGACCTATAATTCACCCCTCCACTTT.

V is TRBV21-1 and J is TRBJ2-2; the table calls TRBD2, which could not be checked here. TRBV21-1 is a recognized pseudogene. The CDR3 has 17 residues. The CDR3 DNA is TGTGCCAGCAGCAAAGTAACGAGCGGGAGCAACACCGGGGAGCTGTTTTTT. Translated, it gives CASSKVTSGSNTGELFF.